These 21 T cell receptor beta chains were all obtained from the same sample, sequenced in a study of human T cells and chemical hapten exposure. Time point in this sample: pre-sensitization, week 0. Treatment of the sample: therapeutic diphenylcyclopropenone sensitization with weekly scalp DPC. Via MiXCR, TCRdb re-called the RACE reads, giving one row per CDR3 protein. The profile shows around 260,000 distinct CDR3 sequences, about 9% of them singletons. The sequenced sample was whole blood, obtained in connection with sensitization to the hapten diphenylcyclopropenone (DPC). These receptors were taken from a woman aged 40 to 50 with alopecia areata. Some clones in this sample may be carry-over from other donors' samples.

The chain couples TRBV10-3 to TRBJ2-7; D gene unclear. V dropped 2 bases and J dropped 0 bases, with 5 bases sitting between them. The length of the CDR3 is 13 residues. Germline V gives CDR1 ENHRY, CDR2 SYGVKD. The CDR3, as DNA: TGTGCCATCAGTGAGACAAGCTCCTACGAGCAGTACTTC. This sequence encodes CAISETSSYEQYF.

This chain connects TRBV20-1 to TRBJ1-2; the match to TRBD1 covers 10 bases. The CDR3 has 13 residues. The germline gives CDR1 DFQATT, CDR2 SNEGSKA (reference sequence). V shed 1 base, J shed 7 bases, and the junction held 3 bases outside the gene matches. CDR3 DNA sequence: TGCAGTGCTAGAGGGGGACAGGGGACTGGCTACACCTTC. Translation: CSARGGQGTGYTF.

The chain employs TRBV4-2 and TRBJ2-1; TRBD2 matches at 7 bases. The CDR3 consists of 15 residues. The V and J ends lost 1 base and 6 bases, in that order; junction bases with no gene match: 6. The germline V gene has CDR1 LGHNA and CDR2 YNFKEQ. Here the CDR3 DNA reads TGTGCCAGCAGCCAAGCCAGCGGCGGGGGCAATGAGCAGTTCTTC. It codes for CASSQASGGGNEQFF.

This clonotype was counted a few times. The V gene is TRBV9, the J gene TRBJ2-1, with 8 positions matching TRBD2. The CDR3 sequence is 15 residues long. V shed 5 bases and J 9 bases; nucleotides not matched to a gene: 13. Germline values: CDR1 SGDLS, CDR2 YYNGEE. The CDR3 nucleotides are TGTGCCAGCAGTCTGACTAGCGAACCAGGTTTTGAGCAGTTCTTC. This gives the protein CASSLTSEPGFEQFF.

At least ten counts were recorded for this clonotype. The chain couples TRBV20-1 to TRBJ2-7; no definite D call. Germline assignment: CDR1 DFQATT and CDR2 SNEGSKA (reference sequence). The CDR3 runs 15 residues. The ends were cut back, 6 bases at V and 1 base at J, with 19 bases in the middle. CDR3 nucleotides: TGCAGTGCAAGACCCGTAGGCCGCTTATCCTACGAGCAGTACTTC. The encoded protein is CSARPVGRLSYEQYF.

This clonotype has a handful of counts. This rearrangement joins TRBV6-6 to TRBJ2-5; 7 nucleotides align to TRBD2. Germline lookup yields CDR1 MNHNY and CDR2 SVGAGI (reference sequence). The CDR3 runs 18 residues. With 1 base clipped from V and 5 bases from J, the junction kept 16 bases outside the gene matches. CDR3 sequence: CASSYFGASGSQRETQYF. The CDR3 region has the DNA TGTGCCAGCAGTTACTTCGGCGCTAGCGGTAGCCAGAGGGAGACCCAGTACTTC.

This clonotype was detected only a few times. V and J are TRBV6-1 and TRBJ1-1, with D maybe TRBD1 (5 bases). This CDR3 is 14 amino acids long. Looked up from germline, CDR1 is MNHNS and CDR2 is SASEGT. Deletions cut 7 bases from V and 0 bases from J, with 12 bases between. CDR3 protein: CASKTANLNTEAFF. The DNA for the CDR3 is TGTGCCAGCAAGACAGCCAATTTGAACACTGAAGCTTTCTTT.

The chain employs TRBV7-2 and TRBJ1-3; 11 bases are a match to TRBD1. The CDR3 covers 17 residues. Trimming cost V 5 bases and J 0 bases; bases outside gene matches: 6. Germline V gene lookup returns CDR1 SGHTA and CDR2 FQGNSA. This chain's CDR3 is CASSPGQGAYSGNTIYF. DNA of the CDR3: TGTGCCAGCAGCCCAGGACAGGGGGCGTACTCTGGAAACACCATATATTTT.

This clonotype appeared many times. The chain has TRBV5-1 and TRBJ2-3, with a tentative D call TRBD1 (5 bases). V was pared by 1 base and J by 2 bases, with 14 bases between. Looked up from germline, CDR1 is SGHRS and CDR2 is YFSETQ. This CDR3 has 16 amino acids. The CDR3 bases are TGCGCCAGCAGCTTGTGGTCACAGGCTAACACAGATACGCAGTATTTT. Translated, it gives CASSLWSQANTDTQYF.

The chain recombines TRBV11-2 with TRBJ2-3; 7 bases map to TRBD2. The CDR3 spans 14 residues. V lost 5 bases to trimming and J lost 6 bases; unmatched junction nucleotides: 8. Germline CDR1 reads SGHAT; CDR2 reads FQNNGV. CDR3 bases: TGTGCCAGCAGCCAGACTAGCAGGTTTGATACGCAGTATTTT. This gives the protein CASSQTSRFDTQYF.

This chain uses TRBV11-1 with TRBJ2-7; unclear D gene. Germline lookup yields CDR1 SGHAT and CDR2 FQDESV (reference sequence). This CDR3 comprises 15 residues. V lost 7 bases and J lost 2, with 18 bases in between. This CDR3 reads CASTNGPKTTYEQYF. DNA for the CDR3: TGTGCCAGCACCAACGGACCAAAAACAACCTACGAGCAGTACTTC.

A few counts support this clonotype. The chain joins TRBV5-1 to TRBJ1-1; no clear D. Trimming took off 0 bases at V and 0 bases at J, with 21 bases between the two ends. The length of the CDR3 is 19 residues. Germline V gives CDR1 SGHRS, CDR2 YFSETQ. The CDR3 here is CASSLERARAKILNTEAFF. CDR3 coding DNA: TGCGCCAGCAGCTTGGAGAGGGCTAGGGCCAAAATATTGAACACTGAAGCTTTCTTT.

A few counts support this clonotype. This chain links TRBV11-1 with TRBJ2-7, with D unclear. The ends were cut back, 1 base at V and 4 bases at J, with 8 bases in the middle. The germline CDR1 and CDR2 sequences are SGHAT and FQDESV (reference sequence). This CDR3 region has 13 residues. CDR3 in amino acids: CASSLGYTYEQYF. The CDR3 DNA reads as TGTGCCAGCAGCTTAGGATACACGTACGAGCAGTACTTC.

This clonotype appeared a few times. The chain is built from TRBV7-9 and TRBJ2-2, with 8 bases matching TRBD1. J lost 4 bases, V lost 2 bases, and 9 bases had no gene match. CDR3 length: 17 amino acids. The germline gives CDR1 SEHNR, CDR2 FQNEAQ (reference sequence). CDR3 DNA: TGTGCCAGCAGCTTAAATCGTGGACAGGGAGGCACCGGGGAGCTGTTTTTT. Its translation is CASSLNRGQGGTGELFF.

The chain joins TRBV6-5 to TRBJ2-7; D remains unclear. The V end lost 4 bases, the J end lost 2 bases, and 12 bases lay between the germline ends. Germline V lookup: CDR1 MNHEY, CDR2 SVGAGI. The CDR3 has 14 amino acids. This CDR3 reads CASSFPGAPYEQYF. In DNA, the CDR3 is TGTGCCAGCAGTTTCCCCGGCGCACCCTACGAGCAGTACTTC.

The chain is built from TRBV5-8 and TRBJ1-1, with 9 bases lining up with TRBD1. Germline V gene data show CDR1 as SGHTS and CDR2 as YDEGEE. CDR3 length: 18 residues. The trim removed 4 bases at V and 5 bases at J, leaving 18 bases unmatched. The CDR3 reads CASSLFISPGQGGTEAFF. The CDR3 nucleotides are TGTGCCAGCAGCCTATTCATAAGCCCGGGACAGGGAGGGACTGAAGCTTTCTTT. The full variable domain, its missing parts supplied by reference TRBV5-8 and TRBJ1-1, is EAGVTQSPTHLIKTRGQQATLRCSPISGHTSVYWYQQALGLGLQFLLWYDEGEERNRGNFPPRFSGRQFPNYSSELNVNALELEDSALYLCASSLFISPGQGGTEAFFGQGTRLTVV.

The table lists this clonotype with many counts. The V call is TRBV12-3 or TRBV12-4, the J call TRBJ2-6; 7 nucleotides agree with TRBD1. The CDR3 contains 15 residues. Losses at the gene ends were 6 bases for V and 0 bases for J; bases not matched to a gene: 2. The CDR3 coding sequence is TGTGCCAGCAGCCGGGACAGCTCTGGGGCCAACGTCCTGACTTTC. Amino acids: CASSRDSSGANVLTF.

V is TRBV9 and J is TRBJ2-1; no clear D. Trimming took off 0 bases at V and 0 bases at J, with 13 bases between the two ends. Germline V CDR1 and CDR2: SGDLS, YYNGEE. The CDR3 extends over 17 amino acids. CDR3 DNA sequence: TGTGCCAGCAGCGTAGGGTCCAGTCTTAGCTCCTACAATGAGCAGTTCTTC. Its translation is CASSVGSSLSSYNEQFF.

V usage is TRBV11-2 and J usage is TRBJ1-4; 8 bases match TRBD1. This CDR3 is 15 amino acids long. Looked up from germline, CDR1 is SGHAT and CDR2 is FQNNGV. The junction had 5 bases not matched to a gene; V was cut back by 1 base and J by 7 bases. The CDR3 loop reads CASSLAQGAVEKLFF. The CDR3 region has the DNA TGTGCCAGCAGCTTAGCCCAGGGGGCGGTTGAAAAACTGTTTTTT.

CDR3 protein: CASIRLAGTGELFF. Here the CDR3 DNA reads TGTGCCAGCATCAGACTAGCGGGAACCGGGGAGCTGTTTTTT. This chain joins TRBV6-2 or TRBV6-3 and TRBJ2-2; 11 bases agree with TRBD2. CDR3 length: 14 amino acids. The trim removed 7 bases at V and 5 bases at J, leaving 3 bases unmatched. Germline V gene lookup returns CDR1 MNHEY and CDR2 SVGEGT.

This clonotype was seen a few times. This chain connects TRBV5-1 to TRBJ2-3, with 12 bases that match TRBD2. CDR1 and CDR2 (germline): SGHRS, YFSETQ. With 3 bases clipped from V and 1 base from J, the junction kept 6 bases outside the gene matches. The CDR3 sequence is 17 residues long. The CDR3 nucleotides read TGCGCCAGCAGCTCCGGACTAGCGGGACCCCGCACAGATACGCAGTATTTT. Translation: CASSSGLAGPRTDTQYF.